This T cell receptor beta chain was sequenced for a study of cytomegalovirus exposure and HLA in healthy donors. Study outcomes and limitations: In a later analysis, TCR association rates varied by HLA locus: DRB1 most, HLA-C fewest. A later analysis reported that several of the most significant clusters appeared to be linked to common viral pathogens, among them Epstein-Barr virus.

Vbeta (60) and Jbeta (13) primers were used in the PCR. Clones were sequenced by immunoSEQ multiplex PCR, and TCRdb holds only the in-frame ones, with some missing. Here the sample spans 77,000 or so clones, approximately 71% being singletons. This clone was recorded a few times. The antigen remains unidentified. The junction had 7 bases not matched to a gene; V was cut back by 2 bases and J by 8 bases. The CDR3 is made up of 15 amino acids. The germline CDR1 and CDR2 sequences are MNHEY and SMNVEV (reference sequence). The chain is built from TRBV27 and TRBJ1-4; 8 bases are shared with TRBD1. Material: PBMCs. The clonotype comes from a woman between 35 and 50 years old in good health and CMV-seronegative. CDR3 loop: CASSLGTGPQEKLFF. Here the CDR3 DNA reads TGTGCCAGCAGTTTAGGGACAGGCCCCCAAGAAAAACTGTTTTTT.